This record looks at one T cell receptor beta chain sequence and its context. Its antigen is not known. The sample belongs to a study of CD8 T cells in ankylosing spondylitis. Points from the study as a whole: Researchers reportedly found disease-linked clones significantly enriched in matched ankylosing spondylitis synovial fluid. Certain motif variants had earlier been reported in reactive arthritis synovial fluid and blood. Ankylosing spondylitis blood seemed to carry a telltale TCR beta motif made of several highly homologous variants.

J was trimmed by 0 bases and V by 2 bases; bases with no gene match: 6. The CDR3 loop spans 16 amino acids. The germline V gene encodes CDR1 SGDLS and CDR2 YYNGEE. With molecular barcodes, quantitative 5'-RACE was used to make the TCR beta libraries. TCRdb reprocessed the 5' RACE reads with MiXCR, giving one entry per CDR3 protein. Of 450,000 to 550,000 distinct CDR3 sequences listed, about 5.4% are singletons. This TCR was sampled from a male donor with ankylosing spondylitis. The sample was blood, either unsorted or a sorted T cell fraction (not recorded which). The rearrangement uses TRBV9 and TRBJ2-3, with 7 bases matching TRBD2. DNA of the CDR3: TGTGCCAGCAGCGTCGGCGGGGGAGCTAGCACAGATACGCAGTATTTT. Protein product: CASSVGGGASTDTQYF.